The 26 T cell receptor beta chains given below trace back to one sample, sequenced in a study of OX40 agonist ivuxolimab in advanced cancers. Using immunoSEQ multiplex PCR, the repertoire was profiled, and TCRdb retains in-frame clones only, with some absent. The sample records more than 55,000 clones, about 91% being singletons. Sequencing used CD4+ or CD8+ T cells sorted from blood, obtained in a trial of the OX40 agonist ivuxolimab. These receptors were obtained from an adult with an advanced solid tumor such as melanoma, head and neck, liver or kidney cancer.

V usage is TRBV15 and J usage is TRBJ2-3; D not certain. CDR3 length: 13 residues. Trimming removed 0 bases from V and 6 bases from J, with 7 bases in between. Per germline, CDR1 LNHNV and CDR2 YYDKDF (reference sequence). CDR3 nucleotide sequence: TGTGCCACCAGCAGAGATCAGAGTGATACGCAGTATTTT. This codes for CATSRDQSDTQYF.

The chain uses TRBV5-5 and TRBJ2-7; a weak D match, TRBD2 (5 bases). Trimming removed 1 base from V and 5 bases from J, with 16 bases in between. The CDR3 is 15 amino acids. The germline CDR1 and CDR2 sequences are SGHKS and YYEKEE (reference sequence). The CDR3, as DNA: TGTGCCAGCAGCTTGTTCCGGCGGGTTATCGACGAGCAGTACTTC. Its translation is CASSLFRRVIDEQYF. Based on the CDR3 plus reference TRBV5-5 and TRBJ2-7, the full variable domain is DAGVTQSPTHLIKTRGQQVTLRCSPISGHKSVSWYQQVLGQGPQFIFQYYEKEERGRGNFPDRFSARQFPNYSSELNVNALLLGDSALYLCASSLFRRVIDEQYFGPGTRLTVT.

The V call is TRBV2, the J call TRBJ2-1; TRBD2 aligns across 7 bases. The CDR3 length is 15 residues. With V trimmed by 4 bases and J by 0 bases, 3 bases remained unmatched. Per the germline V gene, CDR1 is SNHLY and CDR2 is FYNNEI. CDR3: CASSGGGSSYNEQFF. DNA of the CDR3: TGTGCCAGCAGTGGGGGCGGGAGCTCCTACAATGAGCAGTTCTTC.

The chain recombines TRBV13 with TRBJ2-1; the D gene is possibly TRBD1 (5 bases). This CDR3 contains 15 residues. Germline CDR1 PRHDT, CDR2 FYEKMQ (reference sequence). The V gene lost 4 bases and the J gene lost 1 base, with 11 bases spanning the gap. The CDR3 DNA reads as TGTGCCAGCAGCTCGACAGATATGTCCTACAATGAGCAGTTCTTC. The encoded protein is CASSSTDMSYNEQFF.

This CDR3 is CASSQDLQGNTEAFF. In DNA form, the CDR3 reads TGTGCCAGCAGCCAAGACCTACAGGGTAACACTGAAGCTTTCTTT. The V call is TRBV14, the J call TRBJ1-1; D possibly corresponds to TRBD1 (6 bases). Germline loops: CDR1 SGHDN, CDR2 FVKESK. This CDR3 contains 15 residues. Trimming took 0 bases from V and 2 from J, leaving 10 bases between them. Full variable domain (missing parts from reference TRBV14 and TRBJ1-1): EAGVTQFPSHSVIEKGQTVTLRCDPISGHDNLYWYRRVMGKEIKFLLHFVKESKQDESGMPNNRFLAERTGGTYSTLKVQPAELEDSGVYFCASSQDLQGNTEAFFGQGTRLTVV.

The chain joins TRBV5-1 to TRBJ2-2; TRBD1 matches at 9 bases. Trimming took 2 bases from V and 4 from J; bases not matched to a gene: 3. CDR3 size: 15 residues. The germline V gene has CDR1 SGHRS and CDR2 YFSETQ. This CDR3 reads CASSLTGGSTGELFF. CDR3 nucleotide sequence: TGCGCCAGCAGCTTAACAGGGGGCAGCACCGGGGAGCTGTTTTTT.

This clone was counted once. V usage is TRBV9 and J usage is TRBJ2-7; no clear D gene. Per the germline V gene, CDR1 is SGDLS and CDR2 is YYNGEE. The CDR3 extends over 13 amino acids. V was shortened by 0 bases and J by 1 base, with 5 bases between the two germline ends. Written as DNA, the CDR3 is TGTGCCAGCAGCGTAGAGGATTCCTACGAGCAGTACTTC. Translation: CASSVEDSYEQYF.

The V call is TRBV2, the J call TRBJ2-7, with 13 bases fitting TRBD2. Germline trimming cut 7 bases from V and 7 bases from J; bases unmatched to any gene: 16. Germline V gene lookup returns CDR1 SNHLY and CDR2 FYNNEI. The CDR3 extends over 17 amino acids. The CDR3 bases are TGTGCCAGCAAGGCCCCGGGACTAGCGGGGACGCTACTGGAGCAGTACTTC. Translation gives CASKAPGLAGTLLEQYF.

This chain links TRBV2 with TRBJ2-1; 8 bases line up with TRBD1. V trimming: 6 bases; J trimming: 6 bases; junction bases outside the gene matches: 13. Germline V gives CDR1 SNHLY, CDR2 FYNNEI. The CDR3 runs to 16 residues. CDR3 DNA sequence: TGTGCCAGCAGAAGAGACAGGGGTTTGGGTCGCAATGAGCAGTTCTTC. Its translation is CASRRDRGLGRNEQFF.

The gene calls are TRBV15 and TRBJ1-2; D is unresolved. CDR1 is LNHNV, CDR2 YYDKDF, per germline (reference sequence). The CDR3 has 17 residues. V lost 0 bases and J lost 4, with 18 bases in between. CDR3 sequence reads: CATSRDPRTQVSYGYTF. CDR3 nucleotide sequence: TGTGCCACCAGCAGAGATCCGCGGACCCAAGTCTCCTATGGCTACACCTTC.

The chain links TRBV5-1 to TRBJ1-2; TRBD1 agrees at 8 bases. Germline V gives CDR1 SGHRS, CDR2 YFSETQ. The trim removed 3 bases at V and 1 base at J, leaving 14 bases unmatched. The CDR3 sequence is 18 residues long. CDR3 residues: CASSSPRTDRGGNYGYTF. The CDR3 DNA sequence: TGCGCCAGCAGCTCTCCTCGTACCGACAGGGGTGGTAACTATGGCTACACCTTC.

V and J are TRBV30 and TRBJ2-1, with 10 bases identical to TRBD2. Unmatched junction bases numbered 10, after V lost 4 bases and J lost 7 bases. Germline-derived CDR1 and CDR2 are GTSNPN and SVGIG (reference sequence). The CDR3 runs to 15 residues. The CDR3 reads CAWNPLAGVLNEQFF. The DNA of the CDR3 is TGTGCCTGGAACCCGCTAGCGGGAGTCCTGAATGAGCAGTTCTTC.

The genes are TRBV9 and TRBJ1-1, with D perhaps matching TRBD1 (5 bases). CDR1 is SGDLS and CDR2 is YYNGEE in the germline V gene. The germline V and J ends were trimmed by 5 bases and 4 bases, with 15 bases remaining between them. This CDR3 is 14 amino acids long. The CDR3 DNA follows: TGTGCCAGCAGTTTGGGGGGTCCGGGCACTGAAGCTTTCTTT. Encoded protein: CASSLGGPGTEAFF.

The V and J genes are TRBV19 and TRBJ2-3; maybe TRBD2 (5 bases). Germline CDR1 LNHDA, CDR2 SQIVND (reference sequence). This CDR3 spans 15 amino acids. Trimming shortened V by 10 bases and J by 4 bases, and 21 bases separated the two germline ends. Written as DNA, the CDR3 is TGTGCCACTATTTGGGCCCCTCTAGCAGCAGATACGCAGTATTTT. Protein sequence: CATIWAPLAADTQYF.

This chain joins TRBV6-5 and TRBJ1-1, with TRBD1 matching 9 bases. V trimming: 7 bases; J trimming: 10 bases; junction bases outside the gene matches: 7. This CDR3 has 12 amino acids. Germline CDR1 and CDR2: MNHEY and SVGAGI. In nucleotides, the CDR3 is TGTGCCAGCACTGGGACAGGGTGGTTAGCTTTCTTT. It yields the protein CASTGTGWLAFF.

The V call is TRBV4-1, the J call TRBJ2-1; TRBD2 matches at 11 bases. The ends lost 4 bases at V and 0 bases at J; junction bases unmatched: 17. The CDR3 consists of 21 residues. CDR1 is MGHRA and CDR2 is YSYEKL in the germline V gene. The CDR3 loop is CASSLPPGTSGTIFSYNEQFF. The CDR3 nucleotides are TGCGCCAGCAGCCTACCTCCTGGGACTAGCGGAACCATCTTCTCCTACAATGAGCAGTTCTTC.

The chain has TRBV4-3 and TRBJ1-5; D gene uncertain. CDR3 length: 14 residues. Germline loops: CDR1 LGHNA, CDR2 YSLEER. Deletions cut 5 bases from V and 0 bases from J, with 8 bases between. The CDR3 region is CASSVGYSNQPQHF. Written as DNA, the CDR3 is TGCGCCAGCAGCGTGGGTTATAGCAATCAGCCCCAGCATTTT.

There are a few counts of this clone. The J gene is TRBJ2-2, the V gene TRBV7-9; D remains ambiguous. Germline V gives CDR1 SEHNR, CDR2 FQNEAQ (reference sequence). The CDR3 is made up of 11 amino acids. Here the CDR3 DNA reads TGTGCTCGACAGAACACCGGGGAGCTGTTTTTT. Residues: CARQNTGELFF.

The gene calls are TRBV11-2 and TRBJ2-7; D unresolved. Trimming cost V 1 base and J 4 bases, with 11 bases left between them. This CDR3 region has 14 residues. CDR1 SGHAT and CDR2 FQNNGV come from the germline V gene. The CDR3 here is CASSLVSPWYEQYF. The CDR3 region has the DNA TGTGCCAGCAGCTTAGTGTCCCCGTGGTACGAGCAGTACTTC. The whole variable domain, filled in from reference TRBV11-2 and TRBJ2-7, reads EAGVAQSPRYKIIEKRQSVAFWCNPISGHATLYWYQQILGQGPKLLIQFQNNGVVDDSQLPKDRFSAERLKGVDSTLKIQPAKLEDSAVYLCASSLVSPWYEQYFGPGTRLTVT.

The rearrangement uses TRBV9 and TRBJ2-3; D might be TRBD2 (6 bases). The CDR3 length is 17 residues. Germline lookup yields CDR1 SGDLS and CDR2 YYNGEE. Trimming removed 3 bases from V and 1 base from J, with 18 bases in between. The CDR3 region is CASSAPYGGARTDTQYF. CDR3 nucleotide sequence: TGTGCCAGCAGCGCACCCTATGGAGGGGCCCGCACAGATACGCAGTATTTT. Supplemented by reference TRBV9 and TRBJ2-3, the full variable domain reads DSGVTQTPKHLITATGQRVTLRCSPRSGDLSVYWYQQSLDQGLQFLIQYYNGEERAKGNILERFSAQQFPDLHSELNLSSLELGDSALYFCASSAPYGGARTDTQYFGPGTRLTVL.

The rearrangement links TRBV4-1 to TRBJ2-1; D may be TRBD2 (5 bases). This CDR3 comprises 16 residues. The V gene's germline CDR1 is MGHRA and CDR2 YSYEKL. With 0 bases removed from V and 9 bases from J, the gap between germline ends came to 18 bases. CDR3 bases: TGCGCCAGCAGCCAAGAAGTAAACCCTAGCTGGACTGAGCAGTTCTTC. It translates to CASSQEVNPSWTEQFF.

CDR3 residues: CASSTGTADGGYTF. CDR3 sequence (DNA): TGTGCCAGCAGTACGGGGACAGCTGATGGTGGCTACACCTTC. The genes are TRBV6-5 and TRBJ1-2; TRBD1 aligns across 7 bases. V was clipped by 5 bases and J by 7 bases; unmatched bases: 10. The CDR3 is made up of 14 amino acids. Germline CDR1 reads MNHEY; CDR2 reads SVGAGI.

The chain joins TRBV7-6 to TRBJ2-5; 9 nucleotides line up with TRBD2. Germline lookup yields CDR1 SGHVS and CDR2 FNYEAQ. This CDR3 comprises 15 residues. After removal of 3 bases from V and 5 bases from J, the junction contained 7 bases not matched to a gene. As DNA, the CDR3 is TGTGCCAGCAGCTTGGTTCAAGCGGGAGGTGAGACCCAGTACTTC. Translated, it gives CASSLVQAGGETQYF.

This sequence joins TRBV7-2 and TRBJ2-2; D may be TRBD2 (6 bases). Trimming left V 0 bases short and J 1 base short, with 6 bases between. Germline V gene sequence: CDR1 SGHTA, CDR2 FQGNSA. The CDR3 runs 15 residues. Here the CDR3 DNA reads TGTGCCAGCAGCTTAGCGGGGGGGAACACCGGGGAGCTGTTTTTT. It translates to CASSLAGGNTGELFF.

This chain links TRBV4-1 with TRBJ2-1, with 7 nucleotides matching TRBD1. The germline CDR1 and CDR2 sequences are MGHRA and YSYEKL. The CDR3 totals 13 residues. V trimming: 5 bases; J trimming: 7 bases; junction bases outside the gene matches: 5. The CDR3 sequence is CASSSRQGNEQFF. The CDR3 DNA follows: TGCGCCAGCAGCTCACGACAGGGTAATGAGCAGTTCTTC.

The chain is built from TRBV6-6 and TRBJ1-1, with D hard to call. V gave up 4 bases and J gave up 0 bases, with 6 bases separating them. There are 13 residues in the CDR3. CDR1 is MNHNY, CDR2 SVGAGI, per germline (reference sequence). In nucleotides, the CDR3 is TGTGCCAGCAGTTCCGGGCTGAACACTGAAGCTTTCTTT. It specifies CASSSGLNTEAFF.